This T cell receptor beta chain was obtained from a study of shared clonotypes between healthy human individuals. Study as a whole: In total, the donors were two women and a few men aged 18 to 49. Study conclusions and caveats: Investigators expected sequencing depth to affect clonotype sharing among donors. Generally, naive subsets came out with larger estimated richness than memory subsets.

This clone came up many times. The antigen remains unidentified. Assay runs were performed at deep level. TCRdb's copy holds only in-frame clones and misses some; the assay was immunoSEQ multiplex PCR. This table has over a million clones, around four fifths appearing once. V lost 4 bases to trimming and J lost 0 bases; unmatched junction nucleotides: 2. Germline CDR1 reads LNHDA; CDR2 reads SQIVND (reference sequence). This CDR3 has 15 amino acids. This rearrangement joins TRBV19 to TRBJ2-2, with 7 bases fitting TRBD1. This receptor was obtained from a young man in good health. The sequenced sample was memory CD4+ T cells sorted from blood. Stated subset: CD45RA-negative fraction. This CDR3 is CASSKDRANTGELFF. In DNA form, the CDR3 reads TGTGCCAGTAGTAAAGACAGGGCGAACACCGGGGAGCTGTTTTTT.